These 26 T cell receptor beta chains came from one sample sequenced in a study of post-analysis software for immune sequencing data. Study findings and constraints: Compared with controls, patients had more of about five TRBV segments, including TRBV5-6, TRBV5-1 and TRBV20-1.

TCR beta libraries were prepared from cDNA with unique molecular identifiers. MiXCR was run by TCRdb on the PCR reads, yielding one entry per CDR3 protein. The table shows about 820,000 distinct CDR3 sequences, with 53% occurring only once. The antigens these receptors bind are not known. Sequences were obtained from blood. Receptor source: a girl aged 10 to 17 with multiple sclerosis.

The V and J genes are TRBV5-1 and TRBJ1-2; no clear D gene. The CDR3 sequence is 15 residues long. Trimming took 0 bases from V and 8 from J, leaving 17 bases between them. CDR1 is SGHRS and CDR2 is YFSETQ in the germline V gene. The chain's CDR3 is CASSLDLTAGSGYTF. Here the CDR3 DNA reads TGCGCCAGCAGCTTGGATCTTACGGCGGGGTCGGGCTACACCTTC.

The gene calls are TRBV28 and TRBJ2-5, with unresolved D. Germline V lookup: CDR1 MDHEN, CDR2 SYDVKM. This CDR3 region has 11 residues. The V gene lost 5 bases and the J gene lost 7 bases, with 8 bases spanning the gap. The CDR3 loop reads CASSTQRTQYF. The CDR3 DNA is TGTGCCAGCAGTACCCAGAGGACCCAGTACTTC.

This chain connects TRBV14 to TRBJ2-1; TRBD2 aligns across 11 bases. Germline CDR1 reads SGHDN; CDR2 reads FVKESK. The CDR3 length is 16 residues. Trimming removed 4 bases from V and 3 bases from J; junction bases left unmatched: 5. CDR3 in amino acids: CASSLRLAGIYNEQFF. DNA for the CDR3: TGTGCCAGCAGCCTGCGACTAGCGGGGATCTACAATGAGCAGTTCTTC. The complete variable domain, with remaining parts taken from reference TRBV14 and TRBJ2-1, reads EAGVTQFPSHSVIEKGQTVTLRCDPISGHDNLYWYRRVMGKEIKFLLHFVKESKQDESGMPNNRFLAERTGGTYSTLKVQPAELEDSGVYFCASSLRLAGIYNEQFFGPGTRLTVL.

This rearrangement joins TRBV29-1 to TRBJ2-4; D call uncertain. Germline CDR1 and CDR2: SQVTM and ANQGSEA. CDR3 length: 14 residues. Trimming shortened V by 3 bases and J by 0 bases, and 9 bases separated the two germline ends. The CDR3 here is CSVEANLAKNIQYF. The CDR3 nucleotides are TGCAGCGTTGAGGCAAACCTAGCCAAAAACATTCAGTACTTC.

This chain joins TRBV12-3 or TRBV12-4 and TRBJ1-2, with 7 bases fitting TRBD1. The CDR3 loop spans 14 amino acids. J was trimmed by 8 bases and V by 5 bases; bases with no gene match: 11. The CDR3 nucleotides are TGTGCCAGCAGTCAACAGGGGCCGAAAAGGGGCTACACCTTC. Translation: CASSQQGPKRGYTF.

This clonotype has more than one count but fewer than ten. This chain links TRBV16 with TRBJ2-7; D is possibly TRBD2 (5 bases). The CDR3 has 18 residues. V shed 3 bases and J shed 5 bases, with 26 bases lying between them. Germline assignment: CDR1 KGHSY and CDR2 FQNENV. CDR3 DNA: TGTGCCAGCAGCCATTCCTCCCCCCTGGCGGGTCTGGGCGACGAGCAGTACTTC. This gives the protein CASSHSSPLAGLGDEQYF.

The chain carries TRBV29-1 and TRBJ1-5; D is unclear. The CDR3 loop spans 12 amino acids. The germline V gene has CDR1 SQVTM and CDR2 ANQGSEA. Trimming shortened V by 4 bases and J by 7 bases, and 11 bases separated the two germline ends. The CDR3 here is CSVAVGRQPQHF. The CDR3 coding sequence is TGCAGCGTTGCCGTAGGTCGGCAGCCCCAGCATTTT.

V and J are TRBV7-2 and TRBJ2-7, with 8 nucleotides matching TRBD2. The end of the DNA aligns better with TRBJ2-5, so the J call may be wrong. There are 15 residues in the CDR3. CDR1 and CDR2 from the germline V gene are SGHTA and FQGNSA. This chain's CDR3 is CASSSAGVRGETQYF. CDR3 nucleotides: TGTGCCAGCAGCTCAGCGGGAGTTCGCGGAGAGACCCAGTACTTC.

The J gene is TRBJ2-3, the V gene TRBV7-8; no definite D call. Germline values: CDR1 SGHVS, CDR2 FQNEAQ. Trimming left V 2 bases short and J 3 bases short, with 12 bases between. The CDR3 length is 15 residues. The CDR3 loop is CASSLSIAPTDTQYF. CDR3 nucleotides: TGTGCCAGCAGCTTAAGCATCGCGCCGACAGATACGCAGTATTTT.

This chain uses TRBV6-6 with TRBJ1-2; D gene unclear. Trimming shortened V by 0 bases and J by 4 bases, and 9 bases separated the two germline ends. The CDR3 runs 14 residues. Germline lookup yields CDR1 MNHNY and CDR2 SVGAGI (reference sequence). This CDR3 reads CASSYSSLLYGYTF. As DNA, the CDR3 is TGTGCCAGCAGTTACTCAAGTTTGCTCTATGGCTACACCTTC.

The chain is built from TRBV20-1 and TRBJ2-1; D ambiguous. V lost 2 bases and J 5 bases, leaving 4 bases between the germline ends. The CDR3 covers 11 residues. Per the germline V gene, CDR1 is DFQATT and CDR2 is SNEGSKA (reference sequence). CDR3 in DNA: TGCAGTGCTAGAAAAGACAATGAGCAGTTCTTC. Amino acids: CSARKDNEQFF.

The V gene is TRBV6-4, the J gene TRBJ2-3; 8 nucleotides agree with TRBD2. CDR1 and CDR2 from the germline V gene are MRHNA and SNTAGT. The CDR3 loop spans 16 amino acids. The junction had 5 bases not matched to a gene; V was cut back by 0 bases and J by 3 bases. DNA of the CDR3: TGTGCCAGCAGTGACTCTGGAGCGGGAGAGACAGATACGCAGTATTTT. Amino acids: CASSDSGAGETDTQYF.

This clonotype was observed once. The rearrangement links TRBV3-1 to TRBJ2-7; TRBD2 might be the D (5 bases). TRBJ2-4 matches the DNA end more closely, so the J call is doubtful. This CDR3 spans 12 amino acids. Germline lookup yields CDR1 LGHDT and CDR2 YNNKEL (reference sequence). CDR3 coding DNA: TGTGCTAGCGCACGGGGTGATAACATTCAGTACTTC. Its protein product is CASARGDNIQYF.

This clonotype was found a few times. The chain couples TRBV3-1 to TRBJ2-1, with unresolved D. CDR1 is LGHDT and CDR2 is YNNKEL in the germline V gene (reference sequence). This CDR3 has 13 amino acids. Trimming pared 0 bases from V and 8 bases from J, leaving 8 bases between. This chain's CDR3 is CASSQELGYEQFF. The CDR3 DNA sequence: TGTGCCAGCAGCCAAGAATTAGGGTATGAGCAGTTCTTC.

The gene calls are TRBV5-1 and TRBJ2-7; maybe TRBD1 (5 bases). The CDR3 is 14 amino acids. The ends were cut back, 1 base at V and 3 bases at J, with 11 bases in the middle. Per germline, CDR1 SGHRS and CDR2 YFSETQ. The CDR3 nucleotides read TGCGCCAGCAGCTTGACTCCTGACAGCTACGAGCAGTACTTC. It yields the protein CASSLTPDSYEQYF.

The chain carries TRBV4-1 and TRBJ2-7; 8 bases are shared with TRBD1. Germline values: CDR1 MGHRA, CDR2 YSYEKL. The CDR3 consists of 16 residues. V trimming: 0 bases; J trimming: 4 bases; junction bases outside the gene matches: 8. DNA of the CDR3: TGCGCCAGCAGCCAAGAGCCCGGGACAGGAGGTTACGAGCAGTACTTC. This translates into CASSQEPGTGGYEQYF.

The V and J genes are TRBV9 and TRBJ2-3; D uncertain. V lost 3 bases, J lost 6 bases, and 11 bases lay in between. The CDR3 consists of 13 residues. CDR1 and CDR2 from the germline V gene are SGDLS and YYNGEE. CDR3 loop: CASSANIADTQYF. Written as DNA, the CDR3 is TGTGCCAGCAGCGCAAACATCGCGGATACGCAGTATTTT.

The CDR3 DNA reads as TGTGCCAGCAGCTTAAGACAGGGCCCCCTCGAGCAGTACTTC. It codes for CASSLRQGPLEQYF. V is TRBV7-9 and J is TRBJ2-7; TRBD1 agrees at 7 bases. V lost 2 bases, J lost 6 bases, and 7 bases stayed unmatched. The CDR3 is 14 amino acids. The germline CDR1 and CDR2 sequences are SEHNR and FQNEAQ (reference sequence).

The V and J genes are TRBV6-1 and TRBJ2-1, with TRBD2 matching over 11 bases. Germline CDR1 is MNHNS and CDR2 is SASEGT. This CDR3 spans 16 amino acids. V shed 4 bases, J shed 6 bases, and the junction held 8 bases outside the gene matches. The CDR3 loop is CASSALRGTSGNEQFF. The CDR3 DNA is TGTGCCAGCAGTGCCCTAAGAGGGACTAGCGGCAATGAGCAGTTCTTC.

The chain employs TRBV13 and TRBJ2-1, with D perhaps matching TRBD2 (7 bases). The CDR3 consists of 14 residues. V was pared by 2 bases and J by 10 bases, with 15 bases between. Germline V gene lookup returns CDR1 PRHDT and CDR2 FYEKMQ (reference sequence). CDR3 coding DNA: TGTGCCAGCAGCTTATCGGCGGGGGCCGGAGAGCAGTTCTTC. It encodes CASSLSAGAGEQFF.

A few counts support this clonotype. The chain couples TRBV6-4 to TRBJ2-3; no clear D. In germline, CDR1 is MRHNA, CDR2 SNTAGT. The V gene lost 3 bases and the J gene lost 3 bases, with 7 bases spanning the gap. The CDR3 length is 13 residues. DNA of the CDR3: TGTGCCAGCAGTGAGAAGGGAACAGATACGCAGTATTTT. Translated: CASSEKGTDTQYF.

The rearrangement links TRBV27 to TRBJ1-6, with 11 positions matching TRBD1. Trimming at V came to 6 bases and at J to 7 bases, leaving 11 bases not matched to a gene. The CDR3 length is 17 residues. Germline-derived CDR1 and CDR2 are MNHEY and SMNVEV (reference sequence). DNA for the CDR3: TGTGCCAGCAGGGGGTTCGGGACAGGGGGACGAAATTCACCCCTCCACTTT. It yields the protein CASRGFGTGGRNSPLHF.

In its sample, this clonotype was seen a few times. The genes are TRBV9 and TRBJ2-5; the D gene is possibly TRBD1 (6 bases). The germline gives CDR1 SGDLS, CDR2 YYNGEE. Trimming removed 4 bases from V and 4 bases from J, with 17 bases in between. The length of the CDR3 is 15 residues. The CDR3 nucleotides read TGTGCCAGCAGCAAGAAATCAGGGGATCGAGAGACCCAGTACTTC. Its protein is CASSKKSGDRETQYF.

This rearrangement joins TRBV3-1 to TRBJ2-3, with 7 nucleotides matching TRBD2. This CDR3 spans 12 amino acids. Trimming at V came to 11 bases and at J to 6 bases, leaving 8 bases not matched to a gene. Looked up from germline, CDR1 is LGHDT and CDR2 is YNNKEL (reference sequence). CDR3 sequence (DNA): TGTGCCTGCGGGGGTTTCGGCGATACGCAGTATTTT. This encodes CACGGFGDTQYF.

The chain couples TRBV3-1 to TRBJ2-5; 8 bases map to TRBD2. CDR1 and CDR2 from the germline V gene are LGHDT and YNNKEL (reference sequence). Trimming took 4 bases from V and 4 from J; bases not matched to a gene: 11. The CDR3 has 16 residues. The DNA of the CDR3 is TGTGCCAGCAGCCCTCAAGCGGGGGCCCCGGGAGAGACCCAGTACTTC. It specifies CASSPQAGAPGETQYF.

This chain links TRBV6-6 with TRBJ2-1, with TRBD1 identical over 9 bases. V shed 7 bases and J 5 bases; nucleotides not matched to a gene: 9. The CDR3 totals 15 residues. Germline assignment: CDR1 MNHNY and CDR2 SVGAGI (reference sequence). The CDR3 region has the DNA TGTGCCAGCATACAGGGGGCATTTCAGGACAATGAGCAGTTCTTC. Residues: CASIQGAFQDNEQFF.